These 28 T cell receptor beta chains came from one sample sequenced in a study of cytomegalovirus exposure and HLA in healthy donors. Researchers ran the PCR with 60 Vbeta and 13 Jbeta primers. This table comes from immunoSEQ multiplex PCR, and its TCRdb copy is limited to in-frame clones, with some not included. The sample consists of more than 130,000 clones, 76% of them appearing once. Sequencing used PBMCs. These receptors were collected from a man aged 18 to 30 in good health and CMV-seronegative.

The sample holds a few counts of this clone. V and J are TRBV6-4 and TRBJ2-3; 10 positions agree with TRBD2. J gave up 2 bases and V 5 bases, and 1 base lay outside the gene matches. Germline CDR1 MRHNA, CDR2 SNTAGT. CDR3 length: 14 amino acids. The CDR3 nucleotides are TGTGCCAGCAGTAGCGGGGGGGACACAGATACGCAGTATTTT. Encoded protein: CASSSGGDTDTQYF.

J is TRBJ1-3 and V is TRBV7-9; D may be TRBD1 (6 bases). Germline-derived CDR1 and CDR2 are SEHNR and FQNEAQ (reference sequence). The CDR3 has 14 amino acids. The V gene lost 5 bases and the J gene lost 0 bases, with 8 bases spanning the gap. The CDR3 nucleotides are TGTGCCAGCAGCCCAGGGGTCTCTGGAAACACCATATATTTT. Its protein product is CASSPGVSGNTIYF.

The rearrangement joins TRBV5-4 to TRBJ2-1, with 8 bases fitting TRBD1. Germline lookup yields CDR1 SGHNT and CDR2 YYREEE (reference sequence). The CDR3 is 16 amino acids. V gave up 4 bases and J gave up 3 bases; unmatched junction bases: 9. CDR3 amino acids: CASSKTDRADYNEQFF. CDR3 nucleotide sequence: TGTGCCAGCAGCAAAACGGACAGGGCAGACTACAATGAGCAGTTCTTC.

The chain uses TRBV7-9 and TRBJ1-1; 10 nucleotides line up with TRBD1. The CDR3 sequence is 16 residues long. J gave up 3 bases and V 4 bases, and 8 bases lay outside the gene matches. The germline V gene encodes CDR1 SEHNR and CDR2 FQNEAQ (reference sequence). The CDR3 bases are TGTGCCAGCAGCTATATCCCCGGGACAGGGGACACTGAAGCTTTCTTT. It is translated as CASSYIPGTGDTEAFF.

For the CDR3, the DNA is TGTGCCAGCAGCGTTCGACTAGCGGAGAACTACAATGAGCAGTTCTTC. It specifies CASSVRLAENYNEQFF. This chain uses TRBV7-2 with TRBJ2-1; 9 nucleotides agree with TRBD2. The germline CDR1 and CDR2 sequences are SGHTA and FQGNSA. The CDR3 consists of 16 residues. V shed 5 bases and J 3 bases; nucleotides not matched to a gene: 8.

The chain carries TRBV27 and TRBJ2-1; 10 nucleotides match TRBD1. Germline V gene data show CDR1 as MNHEY and CDR2 as SMNVEV (reference sequence). CDR3 length: 15 residues. Germline trimming cut 3 bases from V and 7 bases from J; bases unmatched to any gene: 6. CDR3 loop: CASSFGTGVTNEQFF. Written as DNA, the CDR3 is TGTGCCAGCAGTTTTGGGACAGGGGTTACGAATGAGCAGTTCTTC.

The genes are TRBV6-1 and TRBJ1-5, with D maybe TRBD1 (6 bases). CDR1 MNHNS and CDR2 SASEGT come from the germline V gene. The V gene lost 7 bases and the J gene lost 3 bases, with 13 bases spanning the gap. CDR3 size: 14 residues. As DNA, the CDR3 is TGTGCCAGCAACGGGGGGGGCACCAATCAGCCCCAGCATTTT. Translating it yields CASNGGGTNQPQHF.

The rearrangement links TRBV2 to TRBJ2-7, with 8 bases identical to TRBD2. From germline, CDR1 is SNHLY and CDR2 FYNNEI. This CDR3 has 17 amino acids. Trimming took 2 bases from V and 3 from J; bases not matched to a gene: 12. The CDR3: CASSEILGTSGNYEQYF. Written as DNA, the CDR3 is TGTGCCAGCAGTGAAATCTTAGGAACTAGCGGAAACTACGAGCAGTACTTC.

This chain joins TRBV9 and TRBJ2-3; perhaps TRBD1 as D (5 bases). Trimming removed 2 bases from V and 2 bases from J, with 12 bases in between. The CDR3 is 15 residues long. Germline loops: CDR1 SGDLS, CDR2 YYNGEE. This CDR3 is CASSVVQAHTDTQYF. The CDR3 nucleotides are TGTGCCAGCAGCGTCGTACAGGCCCACACAGATACGCAGTATTTT.

In its sample, this clone was seen once. The genes are TRBV28 and TRBJ2-3, with unresolved D. Germline CDR1 reads MDHEN; CDR2 reads SYDVKM. The CDR3 has 18 amino acids. V was shortened by 4 bases and J by 4 bases, with 24 bases between the two germline ends. The CDR3 nucleotides read TGTGCCAGCAGTTCGACAAGACGCGCAGTGGAAGGCCCAGATACGCAGTATTTT. Its translation: CASSSTRRAVEGPDTQYF.

The CDR3 reads CASSQVHGGEQETQYF. As DNA, the CDR3 is TGCGCCAGCAGCCAAGTTCATGGGGGGGAACAAGAGACCCAGTACTTC. This chain uses TRBV4-1 with TRBJ2-5; 7 bases are shared with TRBD2. Germline V gene sequence: CDR1 MGHRA, CDR2 YSYEKL. V shed 1 base, J shed 2 bases, and the junction held 7 bases outside the gene matches. This CDR3 comprises 16 residues.

The chain uses TRBV30 and TRBJ2-2; perhaps TRBD2 as D (5 bases). The CDR3 totals 17 residues. The V and J ends lost 4 bases and 4 bases respectively, with 22 bases between them. Per the germline V gene, CDR1 is GTSNPN and CDR2 is SVGIG (reference sequence). Here the CDR3 DNA reads TGTGCCTGGACCCGGGGAGACTTTACCAAACTCACCGGGGAGCTGTTTTTT. As protein: CAWTRGDFTKLTGELFF.

This chain uses TRBV19 with TRBJ1-5; a weak D match, TRBD1 (6 bases). The CDR3 is made up of 13 amino acids. V lost 8 bases and J lost 4, with 12 bases in between. Germline V lookup: CDR1 LNHDA, CDR2 SQIVND (reference sequence). Here the CDR3 DNA reads TGTGCCAGTGTGCGGACAGAGAATCAGCCCCAGCATTTT. Protein product: CASVRTENQPQHF. Using reference TRBV19 and TRBJ1-5 for the parts outside the CDR3, the full variable domain is DGGITQSPKYLFRKEGQNVTLSCEQNLNHDAMYWYRQDPGQGLRLIYYSQIVNDFQKGDIAEGYSVSREKKESFPLTVTSAQKNPTAFYLCASVRTENQPQHFGDGTRLSIL.

Only a few counts were recorded for this clone. The chain has TRBV18 and TRBJ2-7; no clear D. V was cut by 0 bases and J by 0 bases, with 12 bases left in between. The CDR3 spans 16 residues. Germline CDR1 is KGHSH and CDR2 is LQKENI. The CDR3 loop reads CASSPPQAPSSYEQYF. For the CDR3, the DNA is TGTGCCAGCTCACCACCGCAGGCTCCAAGCTCCTACGAGCAGTACTTC.

The V call is TRBV5-1, the J call TRBJ1-3; no clear D gene. The CDR3 length is 17 residues. The germline gives CDR1 SGHRS, CDR2 YFSETQ. V was clipped by 0 bases and J by 0 bases, with 13 bases between them. Here the CDR3 reads CASSLASSVLSGNTIYF. As DNA, the CDR3 is TGCGCCAGCAGCTTGGCCTCTAGTGTCCTCTCTGGAAACACCATATATTTT.

The chain employs TRBV10-2 and TRBJ2-3, with D possibly TRBD2 on 7 matching bases. The germline V gene has CDR1 WSHSY and CDR2 SAAADI. V was cut by 8 bases and J by 0 bases, with 21 bases left in between. The CDR3 sequence is 17 residues long. As DNA, the CDR3 is TGCGCCAGCTCCAGGGGAGGGGTTGGCGCTAGCACAGATACGCAGTATTTT. It yields the protein CASSRGGVGASTDTQYF.

This clone was detected once. The rearrangement uses TRBV6-1 and TRBJ2-5; a weak D match, TRBD1 (5 bases). V lost 5 bases to trimming and J lost 1 base, with 8 bases between them. The germline CDR1 and CDR2 sequences are MNHNS and SASEGT. This CDR3 spans 13 amino acids. DNA for the CDR3: TGTGCCAGCAGTAGGGGCGTCCAAGAGACCCAGTACTTC. Amino acid sequence: CASSRGVQETQYF.

This chain joins TRBV18 and TRBJ1-1, with D maybe TRBD1 (5 bases). Looked up from germline, CDR1 is KGHSH and CDR2 is LQKENI. V was cut by 4 bases and J by 5 bases, with 17 bases left in between. This CDR3 contains 15 residues. CDR3 loop: CASSLGLVGTTEAFF. The CDR3 DNA reads TGTGCCAGCTCACTGGGGCTAGTGGGCACAACTGAAGCTTTCTTT.

The rearrangement joins TRBV10-2 to TRBJ2-7, with 9 bases identical to TRBD1. J lost 5 bases, V lost 4 bases, and 9 bases had no gene match. Looked up from germline, CDR1 is WSHSY and CDR2 is SAAADI. This CDR3 region has 15 residues. CDR3 sequence: CASSGGTGNSDEQYF. The CDR3 region has the DNA TGCGCCAGCAGTGGGGGGACAGGGAACAGCGACGAGCAGTACTTC.

This sequence joins TRBV28 and TRBJ2-5; tentative D call: TRBD2 (6 bases). Trimming took 5 bases from V and 5 from J, leaving 12 bases between them. CDR3 length: 13 residues. CDR1 and CDR2 from the germline V gene are MDHEN and SYDVKM. The CDR3 DNA is TGTGCCAGCAGTGGGGGGATGGGGGAGACCCAGTACTTC. It yields the protein CASSGGMGETQYF.

V usage is TRBV19 and J usage is TRBJ2-1; 10 positions match TRBD2. Germline lookup yields CDR1 LNHDA and CDR2 SQIVND (reference sequence). V dropped 6 bases and J dropped 8; count of bases not matched to a gene: 7. The CDR3 is 14 residues long. The CDR3 sequence: CASSTGTSADEQFF. CDR3 bases: TGTGCCAGTAGCACCGGGACTAGCGCGGATGAGCAGTTCTTC.

The V call is TRBV9, the J call TRBJ1-1; D is undetermined. This CDR3 is 13 amino acids long. V was pared by 1 base and J by 3 bases, with 7 bases between. The germline gives CDR1 SGDLS, CDR2 YYNGEE. The CDR3 nucleotides read TGTGCCAGCAGCGTAAGGAGTGACACTGAAGCTTTCTTT. It specifies CASSVRSDTEAFF.

The chain employs TRBV12-5 and TRBJ2-1; D is unclear. Looked up from germline, CDR1 is LGHNT and CDR2 is FRNRAP. Trimming cost V 3 bases and J 2 bases, with 5 bases left between them. This CDR3 spans 13 amino acids. The CDR3 DNA reads TGTGCTAGTGGTTTCTTTCCCTACAATGAGCAGTTCTTC. Its translation: CASGFFPYNEQFF.

The V gene is TRBV10-3, the J gene TRBJ1-1; perhaps TRBD1 as D (5 bases). This CDR3 region has 13 residues. Germline CDR1 ENHRY, CDR2 SYGVKD. Deletions cut 4 bases from V and 3 bases from J, with 9 bases between. The DNA for the CDR3 is TGTGCCATCAGTGGCCCGGGGGACACTGAAGCTTTCTTT. Translating gives CAISGPGDTEAFF.

This chain uses TRBV6-4 with TRBJ1-5; D is possibly TRBD1 (5 bases). V lost 0 bases, J lost 4 bases, and 10 bases lay in between. The CDR3 totals 15 residues. CDR1 is MRHNA, CDR2 SNTAGT, per germline. The CDR3 DNA reads TGTGCCAGCAGTGACTCATTTGGGGCAAATCAGCCCCAGCATTTT. This gives the protein CASSDSFGANQPQHF.

In its sample, this clone was seen once. The chain uses TRBV5-1 and TRBJ2-2, with D maybe TRBD2 (6 bases). Trimming took 2 bases from V and 4 from J, leaving 12 bases between them. The CDR3 sequence is 15 residues long. Germline CDR1 reads SGHRS; CDR2 reads YFSETQ. The CDR3 DNA follows: TGCGCCAGCAGCTTAGCGGGCACGGGCACCGGGGAGCTGTTTTTT. Amino acid sequence: CASSLAGTGTGELFF.

This clone was recorded a few times. This same CDR3 is encoded by further DNA sequences in the sample. The chain is built from TRBV15 and TRBJ2-7, with a weak D call TRBD2 (7 bases). The CDR3 is made up of 14 amino acids. Trimming cost V 1 base and J 5 bases, with 12 bases left between them. Germline V CDR1 and CDR2: LNHNV, YYDKDF (reference sequence). The CDR3 is CATSRGGGLDEQYF. Written as DNA, the CDR3 is TGTGCCACCAGCAGAGGGGGGGGCCTCGACGAGCAGTACTTC.

This clone was observed a few times. This chain uses TRBV29-1 with TRBJ1-1; 7 nucleotides agree with TRBD1. CDR3 length: 15 amino acids. Germline V gene sequence: CDR1 SQVTM, CDR2 ANQGSEA. V shed 6 bases and J 4 bases; nucleotides not matched to a gene: 14. This chain's CDR3 is CSVLGTGTEGTEAFF. The CDR3 DNA follows: TGCAGCGTCCTAGGTACCGGGACAGAGGGCACTGAAGCTTTCTTT.